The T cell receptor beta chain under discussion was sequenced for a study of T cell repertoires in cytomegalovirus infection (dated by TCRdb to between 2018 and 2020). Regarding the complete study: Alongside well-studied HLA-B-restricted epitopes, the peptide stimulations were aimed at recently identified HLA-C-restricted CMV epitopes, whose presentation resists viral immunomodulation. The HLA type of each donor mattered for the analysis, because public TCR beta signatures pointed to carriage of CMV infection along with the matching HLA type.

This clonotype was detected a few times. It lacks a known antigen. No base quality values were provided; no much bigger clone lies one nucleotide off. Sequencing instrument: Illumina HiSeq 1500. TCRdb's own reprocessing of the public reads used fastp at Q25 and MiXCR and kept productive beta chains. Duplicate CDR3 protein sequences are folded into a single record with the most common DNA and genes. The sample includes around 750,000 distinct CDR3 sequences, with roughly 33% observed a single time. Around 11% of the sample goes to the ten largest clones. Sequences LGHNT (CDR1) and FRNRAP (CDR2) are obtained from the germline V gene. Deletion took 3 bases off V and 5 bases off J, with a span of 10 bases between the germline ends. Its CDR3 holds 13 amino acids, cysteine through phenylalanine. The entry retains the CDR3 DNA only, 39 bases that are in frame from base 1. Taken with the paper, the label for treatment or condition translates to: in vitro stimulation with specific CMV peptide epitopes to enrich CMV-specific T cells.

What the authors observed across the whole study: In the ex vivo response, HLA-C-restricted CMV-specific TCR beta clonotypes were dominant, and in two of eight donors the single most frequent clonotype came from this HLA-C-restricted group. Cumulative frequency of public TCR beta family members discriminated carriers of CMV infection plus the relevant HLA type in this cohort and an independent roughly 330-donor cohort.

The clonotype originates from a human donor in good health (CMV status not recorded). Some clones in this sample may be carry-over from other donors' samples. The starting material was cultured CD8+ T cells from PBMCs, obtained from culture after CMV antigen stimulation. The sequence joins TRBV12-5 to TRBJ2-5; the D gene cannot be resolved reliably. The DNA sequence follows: TGTGCTAGTGGTTTACCCCCTGAGGAGACCCAGTACTTC. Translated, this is CASGLPPEETQYF.